This T cell receptor beta chain was profiled in a study of technical replicates of blood from a few donors. The ends lost 2 bases at V and 2 bases at J; junction bases unmatched: 7. This CDR3 is 16 amino acids long. Germline lookup yields CDR1 LNHDA and CDR2 SQIVND (reference sequence). Clones were sequenced by immunoSEQ multiplex PCR, and TCRdb holds only the in-frame ones, with some missing. This sample carries about 94,000 clones, roughly 95% of them seen once, and the ten largest clones take 0.2% to 0.25%. The rearrangement uses TRBV19 and TRBJ2-5, with 8 positions matching TRBD1. This TCR came from a human donor in good health. Sequencing was done on a sample of T cells isolated from PBMCs. The CDR3 DNA reads as TGTGCCAGTAGTATAATGGGACAGGCTTTACAAGAGACCCAGTACTTC. Protein: CASSIMGQALQETQYF. The full variable domain, its missing parts supplied by reference TRBV19 and TRBJ2-5, is DGGITQSPKYLFRKEGQNVTLSCEQNLNHDAMYWYRQDPGQGLRLIYYSQIVNDFQKGDIAEGYSVSREKKESFPLTVTSAQKNPTAFYLCASSIMGQALQETQYFGPGTRLLVL.